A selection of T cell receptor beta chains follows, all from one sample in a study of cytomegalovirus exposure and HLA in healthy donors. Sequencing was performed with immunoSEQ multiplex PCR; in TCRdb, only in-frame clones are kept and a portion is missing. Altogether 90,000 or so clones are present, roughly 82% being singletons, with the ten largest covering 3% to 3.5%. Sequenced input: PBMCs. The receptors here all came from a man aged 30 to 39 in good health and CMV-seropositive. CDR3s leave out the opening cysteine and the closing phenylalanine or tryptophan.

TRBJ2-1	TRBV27	ASRKPGLAGDNEQF
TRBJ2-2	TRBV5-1	ASSPAEVTGELF
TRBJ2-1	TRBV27	ASSFSPQGGNEQF
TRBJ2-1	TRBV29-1	SVVPTGRNEQF
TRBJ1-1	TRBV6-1	ASSARDRAEEAF
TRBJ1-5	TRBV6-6	ASEPGQGLNQPQH
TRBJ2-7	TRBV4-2	ASSQDTSSGIYEQY
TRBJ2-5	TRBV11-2	ASSLEAGGETQY
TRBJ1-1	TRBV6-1	ASSPRRQGNTEAF
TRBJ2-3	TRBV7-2	ASSKDRGADTQY
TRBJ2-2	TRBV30	ASRWFTGELF
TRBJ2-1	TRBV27	ASSSTPGDPSYNEQF
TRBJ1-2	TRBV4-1	ASSQTWDTTEGYT
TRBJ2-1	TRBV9	ASSPHSEGEQF
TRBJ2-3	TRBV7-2	ASSLWTGGNTDTQY
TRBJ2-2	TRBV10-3	AIGTLNTGELF
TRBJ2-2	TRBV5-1	ASSWDSGNTGELF
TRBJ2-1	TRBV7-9	ASSHRGGLGENEQF
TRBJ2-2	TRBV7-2	ASSLFFATDPTGELF
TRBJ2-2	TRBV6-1	ATRIAGANTGELF
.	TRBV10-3	AISEVIAEQY
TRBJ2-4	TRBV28	ASSSPKIKNIQY
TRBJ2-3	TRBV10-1	ASSRLAGDGDTQY
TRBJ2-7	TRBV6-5	ASTLTSGGNYEQY
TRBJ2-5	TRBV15	ATSRRVPQETQY
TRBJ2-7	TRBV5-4	ASTPELGYEQY
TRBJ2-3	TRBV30	AWSRGGGTDTQY
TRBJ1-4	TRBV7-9	ASSPKGQVANEKLF
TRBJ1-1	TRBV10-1	ASSDSQGATF
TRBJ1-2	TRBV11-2	ASSLGWTGPGGYT
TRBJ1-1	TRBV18	ASSPLTGVTEAF
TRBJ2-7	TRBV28	ASSLGGGGGPGSYEQY
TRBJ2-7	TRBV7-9	ASSGGLYEQY
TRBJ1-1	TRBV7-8	ASSIIRETEAF
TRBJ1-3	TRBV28	ASSIQGRNTIY
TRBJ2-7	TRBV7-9	ASSLETYEQY
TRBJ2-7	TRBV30	AWGTGVGEREQY
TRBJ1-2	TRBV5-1	ASSLEGQGTYGYT
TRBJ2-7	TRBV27	ASSFLTNRLAGNSYEQY
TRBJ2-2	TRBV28	ASSRALPTGELF
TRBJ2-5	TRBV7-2	ASSLREGQETQY
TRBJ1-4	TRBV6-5	ASNPGQGGEKLF
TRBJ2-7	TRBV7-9	ASSSRDYEQY
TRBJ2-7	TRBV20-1	SAMRLVEQY
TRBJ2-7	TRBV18	ASSSGQRYEQY
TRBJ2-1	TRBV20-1	SARDPVEQF